This T cell receptor beta chain was documented in a study of T-cell memory formation after mild COVID-19 (dated by TCRdb to the early 2020s). Notes on the research overall: TCR sequence clusters from the two donors were found to be largely donor specific. In a couple of donors, T-cell clones that expanded and contracted after mild COVID-19 were tracked by sequencing TCRalpha and TCRbeta repertoires over time. Two young, previously healthy adult volunteers made up the cohort, one male and one female. Here is what the overall study found, with its caveats: Contracting CD4+ clones were located mainly in the CM and EM memory subsets, whereas CD8+ clones were found to be enriched in EMRA. Balanced CD4/CD8 phenotypes were observed for clones contracting from day 15 to 85, whereas a bias towards CD4+ was observed for a second wave of clones expanding from day 15 to 37. Some responding clones were detected in pre-infection memory, suggesting pre-existing cross-reactive memory T cells joined the SARS-CoV-2 response. Only a couple of mild cases were covered by the study, and larger cohorts that include severe cases with pre-infection samples were considered necessary. Whether the second-wave clones peaking on day 37 were SARS-CoV-2 specific was not confirmed.

Ficoll-Paque density gradient centrifugation was used to isolate PBMCs. The reads were generated on an Illumina NovaSeq 6000. TCRalpha and TCRbeta cDNA libraries were constructed by 5'RACE with constant-segment primers, with sample barcodes and unique molecular identifiers being introduced. Trizol reagent was used to extract RNA from every sample. Amplification of the libraries took two PCR steps, and the second step added a second sample barcode plus Illumina TruSeq adapters. Libraries were sequenced on an Illumina NovaSeq with 2 x 150 bp paired-end reads. On the study's bioinformatics: The reads were demultiplexed and collapsed into UMI-guided consensus sequences using migec v1.2.7. Using mixcr v2.1.11, UMI consensuses were aligned to TRA and TRB V and J templates and then assembled into clonotypes. A clonotype was counted as expanded or contracted only if both edgeR and NoisET called the change significant, with noise models trained on biological replicates. edgeR calls used a false discovery rate-adjusted p below 0.01 and a log2 fold-change threshold of 1. As an exploratory analysis of dynamics, max-normalized trajectories of the 1000 most abundant clonotypes were examined with PCA combined with hierarchical clustering. Separately sequenced CD4+ and CD8+ repertoires were used to assign the CD4 or CD8 phenotype of responding clones. Using fastp trimming at Q25 and MiXCR clonotype assembly, TCRdb reanalyzed the public sequencing data and kept in-frame beta chains. One record per CDR3 amino acid sequence lists the most common genes and DNA. TCRdb's processing, not the authors' own work, is the source of the V and J calls. In this sample the table shows 140,000 to 150,000 distinct CDR3 sequences, about 23% of which occur a single time. Clones ranked in the top ten supply approximately 25% of the sample.

Worth noting for this clonotype: This receptor's antigen is unknown. Base qualities were left out, and no much larger clone turns up one base away.

The TCR was taken from an adult woman who had mild COVID-19 (a few samples of this study predate the infection). The sample titles of this study are shuffled in the database, so cell type and time point are left out; the donor was told from shared clones. Sample: PBMCs or a T cell subset sorted from them (not recorded which).

Here the CDR3 is given as CASRIRTENTGELFF. The bases are TGTGCCAGCAGGATCAGAACAGAAAACACCGGGGAGCTGTTTTTT. This sequence uses TRBV2 and TRBJ2-2; the D gene remains uncertain. The CDR1 and CDR2 encoded by the germline V gene are SNHLY and FYNNEI. Taken from cysteine to phenylalanine, the CDR3 has 15 residues. The sequence is cut down to CDR3 DNA, 45 bases in frame from base 1. The germline ends are 13 bases apart after V is trimmed by 6 bases and J by 2 bases.